This TCR beta chain was captured by sequencing in a study of blood T cell repertoires in COVID-19. Across the study: Nucleic acid was either cDNA or gDNA, and it came from T cells, B-cell-depleted T cells, or PBMCs.

In the original workflow: Reference gene primer amplification gave nucleated cell count estimates. Profiling relied on immunoSEQ multiplex PCR, and the TCRdb table lists in-frame clones only, not all of them. The V and J calls and the clone size are those of that table, but D and trimming were determined from the DNA. The sample lists around 88,000 clones; roughly 75% were seen once. V trimming: 0 bases; J trimming: 7 bases; junction bases outside the gene matches: 6. CDR3 length: 16 residues. Germline V gene data show CDR1 as ENHRY and CDR2 as SYGVKD. The gene calls are TRBV10-3 and TRBJ1-6, with 7 bases fitting TRBD1. Specimen: peripheral blood. The receptor was isolated from a man in his fifties or sixties who had recovered from COVID-19. The CDR3: CAISESRGRENSPLHF. The CDR3 DNA follows: TGTGCCATCAGTGAGTCTAGGGGGCGAGAGAATTCACCCCTCCACTTT.